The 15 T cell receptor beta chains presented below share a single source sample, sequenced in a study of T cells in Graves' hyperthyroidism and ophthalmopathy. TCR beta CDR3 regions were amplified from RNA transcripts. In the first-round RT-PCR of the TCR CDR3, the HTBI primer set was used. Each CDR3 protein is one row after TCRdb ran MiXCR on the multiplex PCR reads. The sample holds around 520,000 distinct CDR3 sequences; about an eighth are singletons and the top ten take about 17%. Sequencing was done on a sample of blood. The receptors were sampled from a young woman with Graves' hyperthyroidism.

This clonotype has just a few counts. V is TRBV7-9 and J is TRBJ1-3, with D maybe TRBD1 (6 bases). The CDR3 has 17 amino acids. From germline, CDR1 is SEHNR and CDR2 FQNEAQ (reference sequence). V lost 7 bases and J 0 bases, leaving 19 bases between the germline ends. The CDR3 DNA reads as TGTGCCAGCAACCCGCTAATTCGGGGGGCCTCTGGAAACACCATATATTTT. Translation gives CASNPLIRGASGNTIYF. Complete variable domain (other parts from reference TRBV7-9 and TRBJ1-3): DTGVSQNPRHKITKRGQNVTFRCDPISEHNRLYWYRQTLGQGPEFLTYFQNEAQLEKSRLLSDRFSAERPKGSFSTLEIQRTEQGDSAMYLCASNPLIRGASGNTIYFGEGSWLTVV.

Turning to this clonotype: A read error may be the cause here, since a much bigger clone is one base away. The CDR3 is CASGEPLPGQSVTDTQYF. The CDR3 coding sequence is TGTGCCAGTGGTGAACCACTCCCCGGACAGTCAGTCACAGATACGCAGTATTTT. The chain links TRBV19 to TRBJ2-3, with D perhaps TRBD1 (6 bases). Per the germline V gene, CDR1 is LNHDA and CDR2 is SQIVND (reference sequence). CDR3 size: 18 residues. Deletions cut 8 bases from V and 2 bases from J, with 26 bases between.

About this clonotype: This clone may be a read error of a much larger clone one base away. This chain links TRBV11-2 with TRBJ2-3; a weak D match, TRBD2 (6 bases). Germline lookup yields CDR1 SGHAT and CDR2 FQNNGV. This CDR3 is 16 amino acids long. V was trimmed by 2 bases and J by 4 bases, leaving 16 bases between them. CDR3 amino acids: CASSLIFAGFADTQYF. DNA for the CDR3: TGTGCCAGCAGCTTAATTTTCGCGGGGTTCGCAGATACGCAGTATTTT. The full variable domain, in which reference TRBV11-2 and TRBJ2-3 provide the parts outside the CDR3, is EAGVAQSPRYKIIEKRQSVAFWCNPISGHATLYWYQQILGQGPKLLIQFQNNGVVDDSQLPKDRFSAERLKGVDSTLKIQPAKLEDSAVYLCASSLIFAGFADTQYFGPGTRLTVL.

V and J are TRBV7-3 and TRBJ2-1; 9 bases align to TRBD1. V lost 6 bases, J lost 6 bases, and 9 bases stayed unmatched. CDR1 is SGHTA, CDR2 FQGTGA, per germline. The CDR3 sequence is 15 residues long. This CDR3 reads CASSRGTGSGNEQFF. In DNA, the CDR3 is TGTGCCAGCAGTCGAGGGACAGGGTCCGGCAATGAGCAGTTCTTC. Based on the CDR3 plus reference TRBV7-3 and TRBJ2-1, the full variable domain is GAGVSQTPSNKVTEKGKYVELRCDPISGHTALYWYRQSLGQGPEFLIYFQGTGAADDSGLPNDRFFAVRPEGSVSTLKIQRTERGDSAVYLCASSRGTGSGNEQFFGPGTRLTVL.

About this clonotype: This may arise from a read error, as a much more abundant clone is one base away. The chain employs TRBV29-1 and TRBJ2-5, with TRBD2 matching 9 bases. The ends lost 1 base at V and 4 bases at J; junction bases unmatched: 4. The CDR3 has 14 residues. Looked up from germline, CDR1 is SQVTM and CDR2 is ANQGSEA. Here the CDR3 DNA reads TGCAGCGTTGAAGGAACTAGCGGGCGAGAGACCCAGTACTTC. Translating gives CSVEGTSGRETQYF.

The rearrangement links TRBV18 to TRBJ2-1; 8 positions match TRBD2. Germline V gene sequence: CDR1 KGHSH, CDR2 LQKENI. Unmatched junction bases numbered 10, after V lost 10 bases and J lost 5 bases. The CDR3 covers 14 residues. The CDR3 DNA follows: TGTGCCACCTCGAGCGGGAGTGGTCACAATGAGCAGTTCTTC. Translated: CATSSGSGHNEQFF.

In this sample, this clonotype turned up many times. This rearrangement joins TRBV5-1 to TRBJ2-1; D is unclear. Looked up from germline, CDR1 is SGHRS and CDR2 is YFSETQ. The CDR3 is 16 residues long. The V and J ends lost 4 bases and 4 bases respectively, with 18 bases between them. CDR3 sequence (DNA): TGCGCCAGCAGCCGAACTGACACAAAACAATACAATGAGCAGTTCTTC. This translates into CASSRTDTKQYNEQFF.

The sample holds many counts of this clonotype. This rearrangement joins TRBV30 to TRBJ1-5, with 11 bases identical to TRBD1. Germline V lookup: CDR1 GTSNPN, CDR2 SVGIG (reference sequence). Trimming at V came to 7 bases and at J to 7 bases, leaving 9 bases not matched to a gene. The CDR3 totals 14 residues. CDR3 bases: TGTGCCTCCTCTGGACAGGGGGCCGGACAGCCCCAGCATTTT. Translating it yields CASSGQGAGQPQHF.

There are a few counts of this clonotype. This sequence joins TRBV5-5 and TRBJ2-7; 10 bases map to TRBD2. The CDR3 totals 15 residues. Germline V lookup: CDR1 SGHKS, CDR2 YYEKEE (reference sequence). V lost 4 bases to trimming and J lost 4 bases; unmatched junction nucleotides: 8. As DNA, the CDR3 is TGTGCCAGCAGCCTCTCTAGCGGGAGTATGTACGAGCAGTACTTC. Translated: CASSLSSGSMYEQYF.

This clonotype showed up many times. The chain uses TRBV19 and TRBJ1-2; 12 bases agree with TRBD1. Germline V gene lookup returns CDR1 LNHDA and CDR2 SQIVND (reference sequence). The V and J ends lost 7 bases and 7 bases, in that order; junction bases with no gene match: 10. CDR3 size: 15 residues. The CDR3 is CASTALGQGAGGYTF. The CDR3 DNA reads TGTGCCAGTACAGCTTTGGGACAGGGGGCCGGTGGCTACACCTTC.

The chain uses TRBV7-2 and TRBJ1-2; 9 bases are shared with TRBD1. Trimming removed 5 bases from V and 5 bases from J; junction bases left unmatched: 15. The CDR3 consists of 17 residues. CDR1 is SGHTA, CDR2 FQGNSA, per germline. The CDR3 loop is CASSLGAPGQGNYGYTF. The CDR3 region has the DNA TGTGCCAGCAGCCTAGGAGCTCCGGGACAGGGAAATTATGGCTACACCTTC. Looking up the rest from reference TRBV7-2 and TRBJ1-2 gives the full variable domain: GAGVSQSPSNKVTEKGKDVELRCDPISGHTALYWYRQSLGQGLEFLIYFQGNSAPDKSGLPSDRFSAERTGGSVSTLTIQRTQQEDSAVYLCASSLGAPGQGNYGYTFGSGTRLTVV.

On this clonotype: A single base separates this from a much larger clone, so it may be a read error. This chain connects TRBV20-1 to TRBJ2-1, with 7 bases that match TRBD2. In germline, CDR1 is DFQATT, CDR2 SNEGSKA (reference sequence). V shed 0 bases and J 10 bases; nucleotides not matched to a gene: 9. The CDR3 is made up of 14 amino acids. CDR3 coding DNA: TGCAGTGCTAGAGATGAGGCGGGAGTCACCGAGCAGTTCTTC. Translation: CSARDEAGVTEQFF.

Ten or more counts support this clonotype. CDR3 loop: CAWSDQGNTEAFF. In DNA, the CDR3 is TGTGCCTGGAGTGATCAGGGGAACACTGAAGCTTTCTTT. The chain is built from TRBV30 and TRBJ1-1, with D perhaps TRBD1 (5 bases). CDR1 and CDR2 from the germline V gene are GTSNPN and SVGIG (reference sequence). Between the trimmed V and J ends, which lost 1 base and 1 base, there was a span of 7 bases. The CDR3 contains 13 residues. Together with reference TRBV30 and TRBJ1-1, the CDR3 gives the full variable domain: SQTIHQWPATLVQPVGSPLSLECTVEGTSNPNLYWYRQAAGRGLQLLFYSVGIGQISSEVPQNLSASRPQDRQFILSSKKLLLSDSGFYLCAWSDQGNTEAFFGQGTRLTVV.

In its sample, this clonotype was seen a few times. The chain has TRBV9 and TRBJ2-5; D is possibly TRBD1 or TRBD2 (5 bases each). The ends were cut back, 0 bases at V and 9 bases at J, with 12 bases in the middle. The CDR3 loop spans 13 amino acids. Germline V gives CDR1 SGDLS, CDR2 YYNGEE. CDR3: CASSVETVGAQYF. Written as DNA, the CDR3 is TGTGCCAGCAGCGTAGAGACCGTGGGGGCCCAGTACTTC.

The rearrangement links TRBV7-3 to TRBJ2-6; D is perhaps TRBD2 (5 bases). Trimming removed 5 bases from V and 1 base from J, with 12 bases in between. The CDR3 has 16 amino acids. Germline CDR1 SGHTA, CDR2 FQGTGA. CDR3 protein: CASSPGRRSGANVLTF. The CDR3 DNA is TGTGCCAGCAGCCCGGGGAGAAGGTCTGGGGCCAACGTCCTGACTTTC.